This T cell receptor beta chain was profiled in a study of patients and donors after allogeneic stem cell transplantation (dated by TCRdb to 2020 to 2021). According to the germline V gene, CDR1 reads SGHRS and CDR2 reads YFSETQ. Reading from cysteine to phenylalanine, the CDR3 counts 15 amino acids. Only CDR3 DNA remains: 45 bases, in frame from the first base. V gives up 1 base and J gives up 4 bases, and the segment between their germline ends measures 15 bases. This clonotype was observed at least ten times. Its cognate antigen has yet to be identified. No base quality values were provided; no much bigger clone lies one nucleotide off. Libraries were made using RT-PCR. TCRdb shows the sequencer as NextSeq 550. TCRdb reanalyzed the raw reads on its own, using fastp at Q25 for trimming and MiXCR for clone calling, and kept in-frame beta chains. Every entry covers one CDR3 protein and lists the most common genes and DNA from its rows. A total of 20,000 to 30,000 distinct CDR3 sequences appear in this sample, roughly 43% of them only once. The ten biggest clones cover roughly three quarters of the sample.

The rearranged segments are TRBV5-1 and TRBJ2-7, and the D gene may be TRBD1, 6 bases matching. The specimen was blood, either unsorted or a sorted T cell fraction (not recorded which). This TCR derives from a human donor who was either an allogeneic HSCT recipient or a stem cell or donor lymphocyte infusion donor (not recorded which). It is not recorded whose cells these are; they may come from a transplant donor. The DNA is TGCGCCAGCAGCTTGTTACCAGGGGAAAATTACGAGCAGTACTTC. It is translated as CASSLLPGENYEQYF.